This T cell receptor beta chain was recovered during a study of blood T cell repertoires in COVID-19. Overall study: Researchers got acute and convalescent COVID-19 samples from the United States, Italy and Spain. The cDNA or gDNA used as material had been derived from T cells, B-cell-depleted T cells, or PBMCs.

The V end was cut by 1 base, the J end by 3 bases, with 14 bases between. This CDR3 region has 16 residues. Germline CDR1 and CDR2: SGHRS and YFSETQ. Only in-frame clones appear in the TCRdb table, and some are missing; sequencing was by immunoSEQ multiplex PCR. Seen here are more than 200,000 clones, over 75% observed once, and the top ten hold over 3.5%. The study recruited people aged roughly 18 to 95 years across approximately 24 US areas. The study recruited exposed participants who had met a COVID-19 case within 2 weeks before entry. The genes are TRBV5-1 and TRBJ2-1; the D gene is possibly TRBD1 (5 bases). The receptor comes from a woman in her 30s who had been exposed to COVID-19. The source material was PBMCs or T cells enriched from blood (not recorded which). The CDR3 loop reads CASSLPGSTYYNEQFF. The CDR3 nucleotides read TGCGCCAGCAGCTTGCCAGGGTCCACATACTACAATGAGCAGTTCTTC.